A selection of T cell receptor beta chains follows, all from one sample in a study of shared clonotypes between healthy human individuals. TCRdb keeps only in-frame clones here, not all; method: immunoSEQ multiplex PCR. In the table there are over 2,000,000 clones, approximately 92% of which are singletons. What was sequenced was naive CD8+ T cells from PBMCs. The source is a man younger than 30 in good health. Some clones in this sample may be carry-over from other donors' samples. Both conserved end residues are part of each CDR3. A D gene is named only where the DNA matches it firmly. Expanded clones get a size class; other rows say once, few or many, or leave the size out.

D gene: TRBD1
V gene: TRBV29-1
clone size: .
J gene: TRBJ2-6
CDR3 DNA: TGCAGCGTTGACGGGACAGGGGACTCTGGGGCCAACGTCCTGACTTTC
CDR3 protein: CSVDGTGDSGANVLTF

D gene: .
V gene: TRBV19
clone size: .
J gene: TRBJ1-1
CDR3 DNA: TGTGCCAGTAGTATAGATTCAGCGGGTCCCGAAGCTTTCTTT
CDR3 protein: CASSIDSAGPEAFF

D gene: .
V gene: TRBV6-6
clone size: .
J gene: TRBJ2-7
CDR3 DNA: TGTGCCAGCAGCGTTAACACAGGGTCCCTCTACGAGCAGTACTTC
CDR3 protein: CASSVNTGSLYEQYF

D gene: TRBD1
V gene: TRBV30
clone size: .
J gene: TRBJ2-7
CDR3 DNA: TGTGCCTGGAGTGTACGAAGACGGGACAGGGAAGTCTACGAGCAGTACTTC
CDR3 protein: CAWSVRRRDREVYEQYF

D gene: .
V gene: TRBV28
clone size: .
J gene: TRBJ2-7
CDR3 DNA: TGTGCCAGCCGGCGGGGACTCTTGTCCTACGAGCAGTACTTC
CDR3 protein: CASRRGLLSYEQYF

D gene: .
V gene: TRBV6-1
clone size: .
J gene: TRBJ1-5
CDR3 DNA: TGTGCCAGCAGTGAAATTCTAGGGTTTACTCAGCCCCAGCATTTT
CDR3 protein: CASSEILGFTQPQHF

D gene: TRBD1
V gene: TRBV10-2
clone size: .
J gene: TRBJ2-2
CDR3 DNA: TGCGCCAGCAGTAACACAGGGGGGACCGGGGAGCTGTTTTTT
CDR3 protein: CASSNTGGTGELFF

D gene: .
V gene: TRBV27
clone size: .
J gene: TRBJ2-7
CDR3 DNA: TGTGCCAGCAGTTTATACGCCCCGGTTGATGGAGCCTCCTACGAGCAGTACTTC
CDR3 protein: CASSLYAPVDGASYEQYF

D gene: .
V gene: TRBV6-6
clone size: once
J gene: TRBJ1-2
CDR3 DNA: TGTGCCAGCAGTTACTCTGAGGGTGGCTATGGCTACACCTTC
CDR3 protein: CASSYSEGGYGYTF

D gene: TRBD2
V gene: TRBV6-1
clone size: .
J gene: TRBJ2-2
CDR3 DNA: TGTGCCAGCAGTGAACCGCTAGCGGGAGGCCTCCTCTCCGGGGAGCTGTTTTTT
CDR3 protein: CASSEPLAGGLLSGELFF

D gene: TRBD1
V gene: TRBV9
clone size: .
J gene: TRBJ2-7
CDR3 DNA: TGTGCCAGCAGCGTGAACAGGGGATACGAGCAGTACTTC
CDR3 protein: CASSVNRGYEQYF

D gene: .
V gene: TRBV5-5
clone size: .
J gene: TRBJ1-1
CDR3 DNA: TGTGCCAGCAGCTTGTTCAAAAGCGGCCCTTCGTCTTTTGGAGCTTTCTTT
CDR3 protein: CASSLFKSGPSSFGAFF

D gene: .
V gene: TRBV4-1
clone size: .
J gene: TRBJ2-3
CDR3 DNA: TGCGCCAGCAGCCCCTTCGGACCAAGCACAGATACGCAGTATTTT
CDR3 protein: CASSPFGPSTDTQYF

D gene: .
V gene: TRBV30
clone size: .
J gene: TRBJ2-2
CDR3 DNA: TGTGCCTGGAGTAAGGGGGGGGCTCGCCCTCCCGCGAACACCGGGGAGCTGTTTTTT
CDR3 protein: CAWSKGGARPPANTGELFF

D gene: .
V gene: TRBV5-1
clone size: .
J gene: TRBJ2-7
CDR3 DNA: TGCGCCAGCAGCTTGGACTACTACGAGCAGTACTTC
CDR3 protein: CASSLDYYEQYF

D gene: TRBD1
V gene: TRBV27
clone size: .
J gene: TRBJ2-7
CDR3 DNA: TGTGCCAGCAGCTCAAGGGTGGGGACAGCGTACTTC
CDR3 protein: CASSSRVGTAYF

D gene: .
V gene: TRBV27
clone size: .
J gene: TRBJ2-1
CDR3 DNA: TGTGCCAGCAGTTTACGGGTAGGGGTCAATGAGCAGTTCTTC
CDR3 protein: CASSLRVGVNEQFF

D gene: .
V gene: TRBV5-8
clone size: .
J gene: TRBJ1-1
CDR3 DNA: TGTGCCAGCAGCTTTTCATGGGGGCGCCGCACTGAAGCTTTCTTT
CDR3 protein: CASSFSWGRRTEAFF